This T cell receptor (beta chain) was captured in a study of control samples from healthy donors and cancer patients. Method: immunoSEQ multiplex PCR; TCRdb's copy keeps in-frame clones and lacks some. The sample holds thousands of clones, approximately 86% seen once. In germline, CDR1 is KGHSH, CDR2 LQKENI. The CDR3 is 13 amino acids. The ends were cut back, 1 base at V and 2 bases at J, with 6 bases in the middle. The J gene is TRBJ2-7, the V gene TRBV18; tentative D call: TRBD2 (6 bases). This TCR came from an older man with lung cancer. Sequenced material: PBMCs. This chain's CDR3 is CASSPRGAYEQYF. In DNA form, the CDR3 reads TGTGCCAGCTCACCACGGGGGGCCTACGAGCAGTACTTC.